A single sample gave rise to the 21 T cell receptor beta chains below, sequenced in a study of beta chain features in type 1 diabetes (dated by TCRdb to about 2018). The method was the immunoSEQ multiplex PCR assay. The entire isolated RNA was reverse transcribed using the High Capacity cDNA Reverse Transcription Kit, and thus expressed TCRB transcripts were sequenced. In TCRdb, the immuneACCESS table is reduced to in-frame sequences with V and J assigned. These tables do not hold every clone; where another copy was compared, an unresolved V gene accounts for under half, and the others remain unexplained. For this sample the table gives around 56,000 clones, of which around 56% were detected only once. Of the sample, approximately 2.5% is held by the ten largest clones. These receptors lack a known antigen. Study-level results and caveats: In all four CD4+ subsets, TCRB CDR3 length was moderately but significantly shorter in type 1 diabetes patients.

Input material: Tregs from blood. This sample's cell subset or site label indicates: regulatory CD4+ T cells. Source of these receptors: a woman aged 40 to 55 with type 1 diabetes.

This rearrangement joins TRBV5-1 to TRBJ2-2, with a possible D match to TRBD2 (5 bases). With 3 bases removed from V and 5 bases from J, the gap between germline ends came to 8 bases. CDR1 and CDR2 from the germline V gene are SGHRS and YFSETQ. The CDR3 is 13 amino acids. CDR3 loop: CASSSRLTGELFF. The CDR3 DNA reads TGCGCCAGCAGCTCGAGACTAACCGGGGAGCTGTTTTTT.

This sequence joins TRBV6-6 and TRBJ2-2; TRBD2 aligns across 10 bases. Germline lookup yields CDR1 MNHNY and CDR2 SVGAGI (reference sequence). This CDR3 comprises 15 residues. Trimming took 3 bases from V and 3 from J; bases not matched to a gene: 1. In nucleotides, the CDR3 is TGTGCCAGCAGTTATCTAGCGGGAGACACCGGGGAGCTGTTTTTT. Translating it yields CASSYLAGDTGELFF.

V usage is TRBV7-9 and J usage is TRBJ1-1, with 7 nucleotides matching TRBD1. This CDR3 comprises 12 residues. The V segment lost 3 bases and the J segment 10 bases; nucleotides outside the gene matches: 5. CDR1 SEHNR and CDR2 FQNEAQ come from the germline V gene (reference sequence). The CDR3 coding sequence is TGTGCCAGCAGCTTTGACAGGGAGGCAGCTTTCTTT. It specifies CASSFDREAAFF.

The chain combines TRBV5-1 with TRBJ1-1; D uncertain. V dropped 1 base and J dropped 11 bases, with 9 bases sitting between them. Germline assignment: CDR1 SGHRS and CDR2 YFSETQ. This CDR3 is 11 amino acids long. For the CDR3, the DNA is TGCGCCAGCAGCTTGTCAGGTCGCGCTTTCTTT. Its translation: CASSLSGRAFF.

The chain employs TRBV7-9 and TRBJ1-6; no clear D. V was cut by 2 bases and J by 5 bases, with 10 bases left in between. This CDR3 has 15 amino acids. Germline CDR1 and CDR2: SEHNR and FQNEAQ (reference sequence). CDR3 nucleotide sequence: TGTGCCAGCAGCTTACCGGGAACCCATAATTCACCCCTCCACTTT. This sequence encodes CASSLPGTHNSPLHF.

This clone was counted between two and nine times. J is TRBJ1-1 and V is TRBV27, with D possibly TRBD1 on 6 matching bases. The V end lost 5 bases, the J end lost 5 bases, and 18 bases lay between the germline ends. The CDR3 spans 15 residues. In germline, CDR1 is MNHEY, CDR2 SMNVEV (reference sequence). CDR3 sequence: CASSGHRVGRTEAFF. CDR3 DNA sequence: TGTGCCAGCAGTGGCCACAGGGTTGGTCGAACTGAAGCTTTCTTT.

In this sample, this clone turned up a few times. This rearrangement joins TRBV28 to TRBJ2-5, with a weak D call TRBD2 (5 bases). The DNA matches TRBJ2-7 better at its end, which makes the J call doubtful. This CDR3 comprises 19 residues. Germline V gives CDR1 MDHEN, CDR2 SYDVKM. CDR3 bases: TGTGCCAGCAGTTTCCCAACCACTTTCACCGGAGGATATTCCTACGAGCAGTACTTC. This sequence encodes CASSFPTTFTGGYSYEQYF.

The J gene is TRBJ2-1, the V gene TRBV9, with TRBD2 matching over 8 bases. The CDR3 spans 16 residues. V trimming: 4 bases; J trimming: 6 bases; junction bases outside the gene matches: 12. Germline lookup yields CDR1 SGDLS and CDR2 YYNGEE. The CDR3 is CASSPFLAGNLNEQFF. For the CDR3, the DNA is TGTGCCAGCAGCCCCTTCTTAGCGGGAAATCTCAATGAGCAGTTCTTC.

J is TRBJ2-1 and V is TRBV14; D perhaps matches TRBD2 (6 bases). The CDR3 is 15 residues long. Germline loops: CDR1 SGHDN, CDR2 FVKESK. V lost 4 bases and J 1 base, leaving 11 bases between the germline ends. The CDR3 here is CASSRTRDSYNEQFF. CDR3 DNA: TGTGCCAGCAGCCGGACGCGGGATTCCTACAATGAGCAGTTCTTC.

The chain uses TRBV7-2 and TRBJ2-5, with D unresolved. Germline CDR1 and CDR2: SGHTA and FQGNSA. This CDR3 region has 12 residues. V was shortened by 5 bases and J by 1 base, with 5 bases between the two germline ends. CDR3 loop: CASSRVQETQYF. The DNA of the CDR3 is TGTGCCAGCAGCCGAGTCCAAGAGACCCAGTACTTC.

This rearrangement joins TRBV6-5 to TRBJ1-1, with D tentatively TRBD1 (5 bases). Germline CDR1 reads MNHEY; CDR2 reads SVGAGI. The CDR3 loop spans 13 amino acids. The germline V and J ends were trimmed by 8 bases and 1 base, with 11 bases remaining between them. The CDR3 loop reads CASLTQENTEAFF. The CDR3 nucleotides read TGTGCCAGCTTAACACAGGAGAACACTGAAGCTTTCTTT.

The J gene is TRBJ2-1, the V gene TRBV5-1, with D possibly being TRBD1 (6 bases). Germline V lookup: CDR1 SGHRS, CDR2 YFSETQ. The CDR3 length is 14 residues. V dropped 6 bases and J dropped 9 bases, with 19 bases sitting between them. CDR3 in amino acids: CASNPTGQFLEQFF. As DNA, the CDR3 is TGCGCCAGCAACCCTACCGGACAGTTCCTTGAGCAGTTCTTC.

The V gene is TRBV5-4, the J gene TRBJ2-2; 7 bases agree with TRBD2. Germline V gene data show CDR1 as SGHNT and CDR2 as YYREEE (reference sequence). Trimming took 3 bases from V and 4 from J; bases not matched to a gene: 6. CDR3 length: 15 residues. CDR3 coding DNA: TGTGCCAGCAGCTCCGAGCGGGGCTCCACCGGGGAGCTGTTTTTT. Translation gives CASSSERGSTGELFF.

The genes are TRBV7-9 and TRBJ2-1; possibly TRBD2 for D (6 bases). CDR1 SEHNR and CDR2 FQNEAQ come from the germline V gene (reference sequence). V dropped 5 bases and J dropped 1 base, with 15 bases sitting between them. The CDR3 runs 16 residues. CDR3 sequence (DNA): TGTGCCAGCAGCCCCCCGGGCGGGGATTCCTACAATGAGCAGTTCTTC. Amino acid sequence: CASSPPGGDSYNEQFF.

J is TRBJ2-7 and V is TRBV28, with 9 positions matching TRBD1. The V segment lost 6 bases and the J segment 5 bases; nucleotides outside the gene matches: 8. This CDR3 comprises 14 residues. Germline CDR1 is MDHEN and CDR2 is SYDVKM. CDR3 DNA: TGTGCCAGCAGACAGGGGGCCCCCTTGGACGAGCAGTACTTC. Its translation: CASRQGAPLDEQYF.

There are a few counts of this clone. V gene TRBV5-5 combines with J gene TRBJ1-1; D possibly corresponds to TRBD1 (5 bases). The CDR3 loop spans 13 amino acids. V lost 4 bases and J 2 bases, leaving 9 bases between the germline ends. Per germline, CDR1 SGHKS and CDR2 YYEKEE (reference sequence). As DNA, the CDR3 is TGTGCCAGCAGCCAGGACACCAACACTGAAGCTTTCTTT. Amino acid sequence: CASSQDTNTEAFF.

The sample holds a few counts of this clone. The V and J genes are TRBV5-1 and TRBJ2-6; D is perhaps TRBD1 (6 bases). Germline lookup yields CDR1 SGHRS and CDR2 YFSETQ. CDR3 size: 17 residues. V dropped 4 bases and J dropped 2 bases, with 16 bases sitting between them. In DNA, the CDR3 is TGCGCCAGCAGCAGAAGCAGGGGAGCAGCTGGGGCCAACGTCCTGACTTTC. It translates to CASSRSRGAAGANVLTF.

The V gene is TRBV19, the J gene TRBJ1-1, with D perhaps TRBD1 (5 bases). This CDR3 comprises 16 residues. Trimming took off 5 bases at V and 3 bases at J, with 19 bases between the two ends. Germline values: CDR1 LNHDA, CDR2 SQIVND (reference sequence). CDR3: CASSWKGIVLDTEAFF. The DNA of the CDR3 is TGTGCCAGTAGTTGGAAGGGGATCGTGTTGGACACTGAAGCTTTCTTT.

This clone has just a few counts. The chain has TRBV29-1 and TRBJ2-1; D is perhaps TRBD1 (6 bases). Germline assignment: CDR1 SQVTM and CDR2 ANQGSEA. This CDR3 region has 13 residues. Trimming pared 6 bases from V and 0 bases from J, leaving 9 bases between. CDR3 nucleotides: TGCAGCGTCCAGGGGTACTCCTACAATGAGCAGTTCTTC. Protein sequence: CSVQGYSYNEQFF.

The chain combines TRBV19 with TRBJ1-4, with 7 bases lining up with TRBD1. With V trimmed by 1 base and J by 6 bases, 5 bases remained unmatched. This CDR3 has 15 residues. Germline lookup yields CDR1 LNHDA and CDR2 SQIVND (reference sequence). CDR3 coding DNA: TGTGCCAGTAGTATAGTCAGGACAGGAGATGAAAAACTGTTTTTT. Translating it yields CASSIVRTGDEKLFF.

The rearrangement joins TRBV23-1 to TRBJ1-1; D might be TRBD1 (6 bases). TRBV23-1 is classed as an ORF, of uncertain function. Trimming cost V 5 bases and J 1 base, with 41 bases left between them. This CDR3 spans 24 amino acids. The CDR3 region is CASSGPDRGSPYDPNQTSNTEAFF. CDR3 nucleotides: TGCGCCAGCAGTGGTCCGGACAGAGGATCTCCCTACGACCCAAACCAAACCTCGAACACTGAAGCTTTCTTT.